Below are 9 T cell receptor beta chains sequenced from a single sample in a study of cytomegalovirus exposure and HLA in healthy donors. The study ran its PCR with 60 Vbeta and 13 Jbeta primers. TCRdb's copy holds only in-frame clones and misses some; the assay was immunoSEQ multiplex PCR. The profile covers 95,000 to 100,000 clones, with roughly 79% appearing a single time and around 4% taken by the ten largest. The sample was PBMCs. The receptors derive from a man aged 40-50 years in good health and CMV-seronegative.

This clone was counted a single time. The chain recombines TRBV11-2 with TRBJ2-2, with 9 positions matching TRBD1. Germline loops: CDR1 SGHAT, CDR2 FQNNGV. V shed 1 base and J 8 bases; nucleotides not matched to a gene: 8. The CDR3 sequence is 16 residues long. The CDR3 loop is CASSLVQGAITGELFF. For the CDR3, the DNA is TGTGCCAGCAGCTTAGTACAGGGGGCGATAACTGGGGAGCTGTTTTTT.

This chain uses TRBV11-2 with TRBJ2-1; no reliable D call. The germline V gene encodes CDR1 SGHAT and CDR2 FQNNGV. The CDR3 is 14 amino acids. Deletions cut 6 bases from V and 6 bases from J, with 15 bases between. The CDR3 nucleotides are TGTGCCAGCAGTTATCGATTGACGGGCAATGAGCAGTTCTTC. This gives the protein CASSYRLTGNEQFF.

The chain joins TRBV13 to TRBJ1-2, with 11 bases aligning to TRBD1. Germline values: CDR1 PRHDT, CDR2 FYEKMQ (reference sequence). V shed 5 bases, J shed 1 base, and the junction held 12 bases outside the gene matches. This CDR3 is built from 18 residues. The CDR3 is CASSPHPDRGQGNYGYTF. As DNA, the CDR3 is TGTGCCAGCAGCCCCCACCCGGACAGGGGGCAAGGTAACTATGGCTACACCTTC.

As concerns this clone: The junction differs from germline at one of its ends, possibly a read error. Other nucleotide sequences in the sample specify the same CDR3. The J gene is TRBJ1-6, the V gene TRBV28, with no clear D. The CDR3 is 12 residues long. Germline values: CDR1 MDHEN, CDR2 SYDVKM. The CDR3 loop is CASSYSNSPLHF. CDR3 nucleotide sequence: TGTGCCAGCAGCTACAGTAATTCCCCCCTCCACTTT.

This clone has only a few counts. The V call is TRBV30, the J call TRBJ2-6, with D unresolved. The V and J ends lost 1 base and 4 bases respectively, with 11 bases between them. The CDR3 has 15 amino acids. Germline CDR1 is GTSNPN and CDR2 is SVGIG (reference sequence). The CDR3 DNA sequence: TGTGCCTGGAGTGGGGCCGCTGAGGGGGCCAACGTCCTGACTTTC. This codes for CAWSGAAEGANVLTF.

The chain carries TRBV5-1 and TRBJ1-1; D remains unclear. This CDR3 is 12 amino acids long. V was cut by 0 bases and J by 7 bases, with 7 bases left in between. Per germline, CDR1 SGHRS and CDR2 YFSETQ. CDR3 amino acids: CASSLGSNEAFF. In DNA form, the CDR3 reads TGCGCCAGCAGCTTGGGTTCCAATGAAGCTTTCTTT. Variable domain in full (rest from reference TRBV5-1 and TRBJ1-1): KAGVTQTPRYLIKTRGQQVTLSCSPISGHRSVSWYQQTPGQGLQFLFEYFSETQRNKGNFPGRFSGRQFSNSRSEMNVSTLELGDSALYLCASSLGSNEAFFGQGTRLTVV.

The chain links TRBV30 to TRBJ1-1; D not resolved. The CDR3 spans 13 residues. Trimming shortened V by 2 bases and J by 4 bases, and 11 bases separated the two germline ends. CDR1 and CDR2 from the germline V gene are GTSNPN and SVGIG (reference sequence). DNA for the CDR3: TGTGCCTGGAGTCTAAAAACGGGCACTGAAGCTTTCTTT. Protein: CAWSLKTGTEAFF.

The chain links TRBV6-5 to TRBJ2-1; D is perhaps TRBD2 (5 bases). Trimming removed 2 bases from V and 7 bases from J, with 12 bases in between. This CDR3 region has 14 residues. CDR1 is MNHEY and CDR2 is SVGAGI in the germline V gene. CDR3 coding DNA: TGTGCCAGCAGTTACAGGAGGCATGTAAATGAGCAGTTCTTC. Translating it yields CASSYRRHVNEQFF.

The J gene is TRBJ1-5, the V gene TRBV2; the D is unclear. The length of the CDR3 is 13 residues. V was cut by 5 bases and J by 1 base, with 6 bases left in between. Germline V gives CDR1 SNHLY, CDR2 FYNNEI. This chain's CDR3 is CASSQKSNQPQHF. The CDR3 DNA is TGTGCCAGCAGTCAAAAAAGCAATCAGCCCCAGCATTTT.